This T cell receptor beta chain was found in a study of T cell repertoires in cytomegalovirus infection. For the study at large: Matching HLA type, along with CMV infection, was indicated by public TCR beta signatures. Regarding the study as a whole: Dominating the ex vivo response were TCR beta clonotypes that were CMV-specific and HLA-C-restricted.

Using its own MiXCR run on the reads, TCRdb lists one record per CDR3 protein. Of roughly 350,000 distinct CDR3 sequences listed, roughly 34% are singletons. Trimming cost V 5 bases and J 3 bases; bases outside gene matches: 10. Germline CDR1 SGHTA, CDR2 FQGNSA. The CDR3 runs to 16 residues. Turning to this clonotype: Antigen unknown.

Sequences were derived from cultured PBMCs, sampled from culture after CMV antigen stimulation. The sequence was collected from a human donor in good health (CMV status not recorded). Some clones in this sample may be carry-over from other donors' samples. The J gene is TRBJ2-3, the V gene TRBV7-2, with TRBD2 identical over 8 bases. The DNA of the CDR3 is TGTGCCAGCAGCCCCCCCGCAGCGGGAGTTACAGATACGCAGTATTTT. Translation: CASSPPAAGVTDTQYF.